A selection of T cell receptor beta chains follows, all from one sample in a study of T cells of healthy individuals. TCRdb reprocessed the 5' RACE reads via MiXCR and lists one record per CDR3 protein. The table has 60,000 to 70,000 distinct CDR3 sequences, roughly 17% seen once. All receptors derive from a human donor in good health. Each CDR3 is given with its conserved first and last residue. The D gene is left open where the match is weak. Size is stated for part of the rows, as once, few or many counts, or as a class when the clone is expanded.

j_call d_call cdr3_length clone_size v_call cdr3_aa cdr3_nt
TRBJ1-1 . 14 . TRBV5-1 CASSGGVMNTEAFF TGCGCCAGCAGTGGAGGGGTCATGAACACTGAAGCTTTCTTT
TRBJ2-2 TRBD2 19 . TRBV6-2/TRBV6-3 CASRFGTSGGNQDTGELFF TGTGCCAGCAGATTCGGGACTAGCGGGGGAAATCAGGACACCGGGGAGCTGTTTTTT
TRBJ2-7 TRBD2 15 many TRBV7-2 CASSLFLAGAREQYF TGTGCCAGCAGCTTATTTCTAGCGGGAGCCCGCGAGCAGTACTTC
TRBJ1-3 . 15 many TRBV5-5 CASSFEMGGTNTIYF TGTGCCAGCAGCTTTGAGATGGGGGGGACAAACACCATATATTTT
TRBJ2-5 TRBD2 14 . TRBV7-3 CASSYGTSGATQYF TGTGCCAGCAGCTATGGGACTAGCGGGGCAACCCAGTACTTC
TRBJ1-6 TRBD1 15 few TRBV7-3 CASSLSGTGVSPLHF TGTGCCAGCAGCTTAAGTGGGACAGGGGTATCACCCCTCCACTTT
TRBJ2-7 TRBD1 15 many TRBV19 CASSIGQGTSYEQYF TGTGCCAGTAGTATAGGACAGGGAACCTCCTACGAGCAGTACTTC
TRBJ2-1 . 12 . TRBV20-1 CSASPGGHEQFF TGCAGTGCTAGCCCAGGGGGGCATGAGCAGTTCTTC
TRBJ1-1 . 12 few TRBV7-9 CASSLNTREAFF TGTGCCAGCAGCTTAAATACCCGTGAAGCTTTCTTT
TRBJ1-1 . 14 . TRBV20-1 CSADLWRMNTEAFF TGCAGTGCAGACCTTTGGCGTATGAACACTGAAGCTTTCTTT
TRBJ1-5 TRBD1 16 many TRBV25-1 CASSDGTGDFNQPQHF TGTGCCAGCAGTGACGGGACAGGGGATTTCAATCAGCCCCAGCATTTT
TRBJ1-5 TRBD1 14 . TRBV20-1 CSARGDRRNQPQHF TGCAGTGCTAGAGGGGACAGGCGGAATCAGCCCCAGCATTTT
TRBJ1-3 . 14 few TRBV7-2 CASSRGSSGNTIYF TGTGCCAGCAGCAGGGGATCGTCTGGAAACACCATATATTTT
TRBJ1-4 . 18 . TRBV2 CASSDPPSGARPNEKLFF TGTGCCAGCAGCGATCCGCCATCGGGGGCGAGGCCTAATGAAAAACTGTTTTTT
TRBJ2-3 . 15 . TRBV19 CASSLRLGSTDTQYF TGTGCCAGTAGCCTTCGACTGGGGAGCACAGATACGCAGTATTTT
TRBJ2-7 . 14 many TRBV4-1 CASSQEVQGREQYF TGCGCCAGCAGCCAAGAAGTGCAGGGCCGGGAGCAGTACTTC
TRBJ2-3 . 15 . TRBV7-2 CASSLGGPPGDTQYF TGTGCCAGCAGCTTAGGGGGCCCCCCGGGAGATACGCAGTATTTT
TRBJ1-6 . 11 . TRBV11-1 CASTNNSPLHF TGTGCCAGCACTAACAATTCACCCCTCCACTTT
TRBJ1-2 TRBD1 13 . TRBV20-1 CSARGQGGYGYTF TGCAGTGCTAGGGGACAGGGAGGCTATGGCTACACCTTC
TRBJ2-5 . 15 . TRBV15 CATSRDGWGEETQYF TGTGCCACCAGCAGAGATGGTTGGGGGGAAGAGACCCAGTACTTC
TRBJ1-1 . 14 many TRBV6-6 CASSLGALNTEAFF TGTGCCAGCAGCCTAGGGGCCCTGAACACTGAAGCTTTCTTT
TRBJ1-6 . 13 . TRBV6-4 CASRKDYNSPLHF TGTGCCAGCAGAAAGGACTATAATTCACCCCTCCACTTT
TRBJ2-7 TRBD2 15 . TRBV5-1 CASSLDTSGAYEQYF TGCGCCAGCAGCTTGGATACTAGCGGGGCATACGAGCAGTACTTC
TRBJ2-7 . 11 many TRBV12-3/TRBV12-4 CASASFYEQYF TGTGCCAGCGCCAGCTTCTACGAGCAGTACTTC
TRBJ1-3 . 14 few TRBV7-6 CASSGTASGNTIYF TGTGCCAGCAGCGGTACAGCCTCTGGAAACACCATATATTTT
TRBJ2-2 TRBD2 16 . TRBV9 CASSVGASGVTGELFF TGTGCCAGCAGCGTAGGGGCTAGCGGAGTCACCGGGGAGCTGTTTTTT
TRBJ1-1 . 15 many TRBV6-6 CASSYAPPQGTEAFF TGTGCCAGCAGTTACGCCCCTCCTCAGGGGACTGAAGCTTTCTTT
TRBJ1-4 TRBD1 14 . TRBV12-3/TRBV12-4 CASSLGQSNEKLFF TGTGCCAGCAGCCTGGGACAGAGTAATGAAAAACTGTTTTTT
TRBJ2-2 TRBD2 15 many TRBV14 CASSDSTREAGELFF TGTGCCAGCAGCGATTCGACCCGGGAGGCCGGGGAGCTGTTTTTT